The sequence of this T cell receptor beta chain was determined in a study of immune heterogeneity within non-small cell lung tumors. Findings and caveats of the study: Local T-cell clonality correlated moderately but significantly with local tumor mutational burden (R roughly 0.31). Largely different high-frequency T-cell receptor beta clonotypes were found between individual patients.

With 7 bases clipped from V and 6 bases from J, the junction kept 8 bases outside the gene matches. The CDR3 is made up of 15 amino acids. TCR beta CDR3 was amplified by multiplex PCR, first round around 10 cycles, 32 V and 13 J primers. TCRdb called the multiplex PCR reads again in MiXCR, with one record for every CDR3 protein. The repertoire includes approximately 12,000 distinct CDR3 sequences, 20% to 25% of them detected once, and approximately 4.2% sits in the top ten. For each sample, template was 600 ng of bulk tumor genomic DNA. Several spatially distant biopsies were obtained per primary tumor intraoperatively. Curative operations were performed on patients who had untreated, newly diagnosed non-small cell lung cancer. Each donor was a newly diagnosed non-small cell lung cancer patient undergoing surgery with curative intent. In its sample, this clonotype is medium-sized (0.01 to 0.1%). The antigen is unknown.

V is TRBV12-3 or TRBV12-4 and J is TRBJ2-1; TRBD2 matches at 11 bases. Material: lung tumor tissue. This receptor was taken from a man aged 55 to 70 with non-small cell lung cancer. The CDR3 loop is CASTDGTSGFNEQFF. The CDR3 DNA reads as TGTGCCAGCACAGACGGGACTAGCGGTTTCAATGAGCAGTTCTTC.